The source of this T cell receptor (beta chain) is a study of blood T cell repertoires in COVID-19. Study overall: PBMCs, B-cell-depleted T cells, or T cells were the source of the cDNA or gDNA that made up the material.

Measured with immunoSEQ multiplex PCR; TCRdb has only the in-frame clones, and not every one. The sample has roughly 200,000 clones, around 84% seen once. Trimming shortened V by 0 bases and J by 2 bases, and 7 bases separated the two germline ends. CDR1 ENHRY and CDR2 SYGVKD come from the germline V gene. The CDR3 contains 14 residues. The sequencing sample was made of peripheral blood. J is TRBJ1-2 and V is TRBV10-3, with a weak D call TRBD1 (6 bases). This TCR derives from a man aged 35 to 55 with active or convalescent COVID-19. The CDR3 bases are TGTGCCATCAGTGAGTCGGGACAAAACTATGGCTACACCTTC. This sequence encodes CAISESGQNYGYTF.